Shown below are 23 T cell receptor beta chains from a single sample sequenced in a study of T cells expressing NK-cell markers (dated by TCRdb to 2020 to 2021). Libraries were made using 5' RACE. The sequencer was an Illumina HiSeq 2000. The reads underwent TCRdb reprocessing, giving one record for each CDR3 protein sequence and no DNA. The table held for this sample gives 300,000 to 500,000 distinct CDR3 sequences. Jointly, the top ten make up roughly a tenth of the sample. The sample comprised blood T cells: a sorted CD56 or NKG2C T cell subset, CD4+ or CD8+ T cells, or bulk PBMC T cells (not recorded which). The receptors here all came from a woman aged 45-60 years in good health. Donor details come from another sample of the same person, matched by shared clones.

J is TRBJ2-5 and V is TRBV24-1; the TRBD1 assignment by TCRdb is unverifiable without DNA. The germline CDR1 and CDR2 sequences are KGHDR and SFDVKD. The CDR3 has 13 amino acids. The CDR3 spells CATSDPGRETQYF.

The rearrangement uses TRBV12-3 or TRBV12-4 and TRBJ2-7. The CDR3 has 13 amino acids. The CDR3 here is CASSLSKPYEQYF.

This rearrangement joins TRBV29-1 to TRBJ2-1; TCRdb's D call of TRBD1 is untestable without DNA. This CDR3 is 13 amino acids long. Germline V gene lookup returns CDR1 SQVTM and CDR2 ANQGSEA. The CDR3 sequence: CSVEVPGLGEQFF.

V usage is TRBV20-1 and J usage is TRBJ1-1; TCRdb gives TRBD1 as the D gene, but with no DNA this cannot be confirmed. The CDR3 has 12 residues. Germline CDR1 is DFQATT and CDR2 is SNEGSKA (reference sequence). The CDR3: CSAFGGTVEAFF.

The chain uses TRBV5-1 and TRBJ2-1; the TRBD2 assignment by TCRdb is unverifiable without DNA. CDR3 size: 15 residues. Germline CDR1 is SGHRS and CDR2 is YFSETQ. The CDR3 here is CASSQQILAGLLGFF.

The chain employs TRBV9 and TRBJ2-3; TCRdb calls TRBD1, which cannot be checked without DNA. Germline V CDR1 and CDR2: SGDLS, YYNGEE. This CDR3 is 14 amino acids long. The CDR3 loop reads CASSVTQDTDTQYF.

V usage is TRBV29-1 and J usage is TRBJ2-1; lacking DNA, the TRBD2 call made by TCRdb goes unchecked. The CDR3 has 14 residues. Germline CDR1 SQVTM, CDR2 ANQGSEA. The CDR3 is CSVRGLAGLHEQFF.

The chain carries TRBV12-3 or TRBV12-4 and TRBJ2-3; checking the TCRdb D call of TRBD2 is not possible without DNA. CDR3 length: 14 residues. CDR3 amino acids: CASSWGESGDTQYF.

This chain joins TRBV14 and TRBJ2-2. The CDR3 has 16 residues. Germline CDR1 reads SGHDN; CDR2 reads FVKESK. CDR3 sequence: CASSQECGGNDGELFF.

V usage is TRBV15 and J usage is TRBJ2-1. This CDR3 spans 15 amino acids. Per germline, CDR1 LNHNV and CDR2 YYDKDF (reference sequence). The CDR3 loop reads CATSRDISGRSEQFF.

The rearrangement joins TRBV5-1 to TRBJ1-1; absent DNA, TCRdb's TRBD1 call cannot be checked. The germline V gene has CDR1 SGHRS and CDR2 YFSETQ. There are 17 residues in the CDR3. This CDR3 reads CASSLEGTGGGSTEAFF.

The V call is TRBV10-3, the J call TRBJ1-4; the D call of TRBD1 rests on TCRdb alone, since no DNA is present to check it. The V gene's germline CDR1 is ENHRY and CDR2 SYGVKD. CDR3 length equals 15 residues. The CDR3: CAIRGDGSTNEKLFF.

The chain uses TRBV11-3 and TRBJ2-3; without DNA, the TCRdb call of TRBD2 cannot be checked. Germline loops: CDR1 SGHNT, CDR2 YENEEA. This CDR3 has 13 residues. The CDR3 reads CASSWTRDSAQYF.

The V call is TRBV18, the J call TRBJ2-4; the TCRdb D gene call, TRBD2, has no DNA to confirm it. The CDR3 has 14 residues. In germline, CDR1 is KGHSH, CDR2 LQKENI. CDR3: CASSPGGSLNIQYF.

The rearrangement links TRBV27 to TRBJ2-2; the D gene TCRdb calls, TRBD1, cannot be checked with no DNA. The CDR3 loop spans 15 amino acids. Germline values: CDR1 MNHEY, CDR2 SMNVEV (reference sequence). CDR3 sequence: CASSQGTVYTGELFF.

This chain joins TRBV29-1 and TRBJ2-7; TCRdb's D gene call, TRBD1, goes unchecked for lack of DNA. The CDR3 has 12 residues. Per the germline V gene, CDR1 is SQVTM and CDR2 is ANQGSEA. CDR3: CSGETGTGEQYF.

V usage is TRBV2 and J usage is TRBJ2-5; the TCRdb call, TRBD2, lacks DNA for checking. Germline V CDR1 and CDR2: SNHLY, FYNNEI. This CDR3 is built from 14 residues. The CDR3 sequence is CASIIRAFVGTQYF.

The chain is built from TRBV7-8 and TRBJ1-3. In germline, CDR1 is SGHVS, CDR2 FQNEAQ. There are 14 residues in the CDR3. The CDR3 sequence is CASREDSPANTIYF.

The chain links TRBV29-1 to TRBJ2-2; the D call from TCRdb, TRBD1, cannot be confirmed without DNA. The CDR3 is 14 amino acids. CDR1 and CDR2 from the germline V gene are SQVTM and ANQGSEA. The CDR3 protein is CSVTPGITTGELFF.

The chain employs TRBV7-9 and TRBJ2-7; TCRdb's D call, TRBD1, is unchecked because there is no DNA. This CDR3 is 15 amino acids long. The germline CDR1 and CDR2 sequences are SEHNR and FQNEAQ (reference sequence). The CDR3 is CASNAGTGRDYEQYF. Based on the CDR3 plus reference TRBV7-9 and TRBJ2-7, the full variable domain is DTGVSQNPRHKITKRGQNVTFRCDPISEHNRLYWYRQTLGQGPEFLTYFQNEAQLEKSRLLSDRFSAERPKGSFSTLEIQRTEQGDSAMYLCASNAGTGRDYEQYFGPGTRLTVT.

The J gene is TRBJ2-1, the V gene TRBV4-1; the D gene TCRdb calls, TRBD2, cannot be checked with no DNA. The CDR3 totals 16 residues. The germline gives CDR1 MGHRA, CDR2 YSYEKL. CDR3 amino acids: CASSQDVGLDPNEQFF.

V and J are TRBV20-1 and TRBJ2-3; with no DNA, the TCRdb D assignment of TRBD1 cannot be verified. The CDR3 runs to 17 residues. Germline CDR1 and CDR2: DFQATT and SNEGSKA (reference sequence). CDR3: CSVPPPAASFSTDTQYF.

V usage is TRBV3-1 and J usage is TRBJ1-1; absent DNA, TCRdb's TRBD1 call cannot be checked. CDR1 is LGHDT and CDR2 is YNNKEL in the germline V gene (reference sequence). This CDR3 is built from 15 residues. The CDR3: CASRPNRLESSEAFF.